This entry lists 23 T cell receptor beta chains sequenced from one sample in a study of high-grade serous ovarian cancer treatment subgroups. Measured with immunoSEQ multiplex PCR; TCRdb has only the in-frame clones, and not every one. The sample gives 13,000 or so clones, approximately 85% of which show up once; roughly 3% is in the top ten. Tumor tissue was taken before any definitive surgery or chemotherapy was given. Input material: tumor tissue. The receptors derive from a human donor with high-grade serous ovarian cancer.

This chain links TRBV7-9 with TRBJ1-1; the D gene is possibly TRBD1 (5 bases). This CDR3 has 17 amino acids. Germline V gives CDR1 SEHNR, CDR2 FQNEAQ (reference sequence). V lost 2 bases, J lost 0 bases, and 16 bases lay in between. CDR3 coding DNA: TGTGCCAGCAGCTTATATGGGGACGTCCGCTTGAACACTGAAGCTTTCTTT. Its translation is CASSLYGDVRLNTEAFF.

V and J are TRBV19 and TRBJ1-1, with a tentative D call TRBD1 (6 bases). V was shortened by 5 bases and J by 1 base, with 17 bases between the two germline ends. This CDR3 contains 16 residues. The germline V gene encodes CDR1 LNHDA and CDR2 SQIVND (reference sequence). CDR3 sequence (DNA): TGTGCCAGTAGTGCCCCCGCACGGGGGGCGAACACTGAAGCTTTCTTT. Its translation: CASSAPARGANTEAFF.

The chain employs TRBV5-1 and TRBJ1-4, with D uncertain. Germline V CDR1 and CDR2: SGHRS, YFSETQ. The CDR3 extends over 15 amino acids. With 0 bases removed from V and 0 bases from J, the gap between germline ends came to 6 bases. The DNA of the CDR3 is TGCGCCAGCAGCTTGGCCGAGGCAACTAATGAAAAACTGTTTTTT. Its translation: CASSLAEATNEKLFF.

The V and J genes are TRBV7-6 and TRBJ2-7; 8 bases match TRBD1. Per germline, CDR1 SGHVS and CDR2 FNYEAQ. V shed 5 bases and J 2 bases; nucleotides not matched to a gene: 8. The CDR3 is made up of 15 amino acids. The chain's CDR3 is CASSQGQDFTYEQYF. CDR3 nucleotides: TGTGCCAGCAGCCAGGGACAGGACTTCACCTACGAGCAGTACTTC.

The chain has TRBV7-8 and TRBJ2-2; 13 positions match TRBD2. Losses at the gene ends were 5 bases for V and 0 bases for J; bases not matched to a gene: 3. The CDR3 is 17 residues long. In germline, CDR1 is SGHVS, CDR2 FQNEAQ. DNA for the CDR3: TGTGCCAGCAGCAGACTAGCGGGGGGTGCGAACACCGGGGAGCTGTTTTTT. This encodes CASSRLAGGANTGELFF.

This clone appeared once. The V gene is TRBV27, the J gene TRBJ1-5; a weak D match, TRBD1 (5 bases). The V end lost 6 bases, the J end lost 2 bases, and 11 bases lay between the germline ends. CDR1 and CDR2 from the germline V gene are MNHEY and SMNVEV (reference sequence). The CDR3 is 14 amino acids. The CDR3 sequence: CASRGPSGNQPQHF. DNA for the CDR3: TGTGCCAGCAGGGGACCGAGTGGCAATCAGCCCCAGCATTTT.

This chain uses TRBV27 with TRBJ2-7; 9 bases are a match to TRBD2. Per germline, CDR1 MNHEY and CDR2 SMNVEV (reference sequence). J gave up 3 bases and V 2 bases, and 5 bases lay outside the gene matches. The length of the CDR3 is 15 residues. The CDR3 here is CASSLKAGGDYEQYV. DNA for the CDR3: TGTGCCAGCAGTTTAAAGGCGGGGGGGGACTACGAGCAGTACGTC.

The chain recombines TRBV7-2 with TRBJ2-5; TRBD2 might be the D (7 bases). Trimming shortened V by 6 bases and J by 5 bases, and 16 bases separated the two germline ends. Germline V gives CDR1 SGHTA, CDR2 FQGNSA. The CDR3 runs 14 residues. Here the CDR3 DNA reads TGTGCCAGCAGTGGCGGGGGCCTCCAGGAGACCCAGTACTTC. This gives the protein CASSGGGLQETQYF.

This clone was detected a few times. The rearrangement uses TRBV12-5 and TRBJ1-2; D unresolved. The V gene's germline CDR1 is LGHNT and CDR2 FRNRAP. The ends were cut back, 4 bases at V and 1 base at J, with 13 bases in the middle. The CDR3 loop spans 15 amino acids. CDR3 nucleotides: TGTGCTAGTGGTTGGGATGGCGGTTTTAACTATGGCTACACCTTC. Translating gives CASGWDGGFNYGYTF.

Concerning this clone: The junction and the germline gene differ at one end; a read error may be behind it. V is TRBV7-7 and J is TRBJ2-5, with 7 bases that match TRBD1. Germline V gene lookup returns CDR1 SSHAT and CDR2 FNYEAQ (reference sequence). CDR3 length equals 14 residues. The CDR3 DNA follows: TGTGCTAGCAGCTTAGCAGGGGGAAGAGAGACCCAGTACTTC. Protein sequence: CASSLAGGRETQYF. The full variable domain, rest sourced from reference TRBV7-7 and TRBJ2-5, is GAGVSQSPRYKVTKRGQDVTLRCDPISSHATLYWYQQALGQGPEFLTYFNYEAQPDKSGLPSDRFSAERPEGSISTLTIQRTEQRDSAMYRCASSLAGGRETQYFGPGTRLLVL.

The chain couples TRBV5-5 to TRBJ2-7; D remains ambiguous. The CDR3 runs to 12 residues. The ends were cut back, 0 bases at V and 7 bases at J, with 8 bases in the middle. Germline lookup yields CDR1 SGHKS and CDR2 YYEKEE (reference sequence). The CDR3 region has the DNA TGTGCCAGCAGCTTGGAGGTCGCGGAGCAGTACTTC. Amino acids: CASSLEVAEQYF.

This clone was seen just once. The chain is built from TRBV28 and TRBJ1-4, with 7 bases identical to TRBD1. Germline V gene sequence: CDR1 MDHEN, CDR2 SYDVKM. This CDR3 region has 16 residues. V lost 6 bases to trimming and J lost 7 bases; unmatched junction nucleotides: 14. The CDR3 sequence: CASSRGQAGGSEKLFF. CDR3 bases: TGTGCCAGCAGCCGAGGACAGGCCGGGGGTAGTGAAAAACTGTTTTTT.

The DNA of the CDR3 is TGTGCCAGCAGCTCTGGGGGATCAGGGGGTGCTTTCTTT. Protein sequence: CASSSGGSGGAFF. The rearrangement uses TRBV28 and TRBJ1-1, with 7 nucleotides matching TRBD1. Germline trimming cut 6 bases from V and 11 bases from J; bases unmatched to any gene: 12. Germline values: CDR1 MDHEN, CDR2 SYDVKM. This CDR3 spans 13 amino acids. Filled out from reference TRBV28 and TRBJ1-1, the complete variable domain reads DVKVTQSSRYLVKRTGEKVFLECVQDMDHENMFWYRQDPGLGLRLIYFSYDVKMKEKGDIPEGYSVSREKKERFSLILESASTNQTSMYLCASSSGGSGGAFFGQGTRLTVV.

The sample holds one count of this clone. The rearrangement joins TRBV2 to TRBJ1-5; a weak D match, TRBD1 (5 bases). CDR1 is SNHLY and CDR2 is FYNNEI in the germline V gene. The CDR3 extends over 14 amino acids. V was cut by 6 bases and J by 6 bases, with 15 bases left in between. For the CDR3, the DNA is TGTGCCAGCAGCGACGGGGGTTTGGGTCAGCCCCAGCATTTT. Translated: CASSDGGLGQPQHF.

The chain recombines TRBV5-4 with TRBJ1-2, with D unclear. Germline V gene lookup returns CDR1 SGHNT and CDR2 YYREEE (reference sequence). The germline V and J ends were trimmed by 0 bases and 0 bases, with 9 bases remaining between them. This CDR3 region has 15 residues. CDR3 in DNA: TGTGCCAGCAGCTTGGAGGCAGGCGCTAACTATGGCTACACCTTC. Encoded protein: CASSLEAGANYGYTF.

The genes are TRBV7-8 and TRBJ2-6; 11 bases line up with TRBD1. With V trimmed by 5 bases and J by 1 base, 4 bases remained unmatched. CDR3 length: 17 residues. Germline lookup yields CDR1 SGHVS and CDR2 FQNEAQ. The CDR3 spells CASSRDRGISGANVLTF. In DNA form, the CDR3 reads TGTGCCAGCAGCCGGGACAGGGGGATATCTGGGGCCAACGTCCTGACTTTC.

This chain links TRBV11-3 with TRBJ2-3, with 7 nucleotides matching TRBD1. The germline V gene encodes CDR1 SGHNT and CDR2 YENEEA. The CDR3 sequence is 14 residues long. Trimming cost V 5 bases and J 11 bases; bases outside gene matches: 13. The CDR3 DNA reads TGTGCCAGCAGCCCAGTGACAGGGTCTGGGGAGCAGTATTTT. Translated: CASSPVTGSGEQYF.

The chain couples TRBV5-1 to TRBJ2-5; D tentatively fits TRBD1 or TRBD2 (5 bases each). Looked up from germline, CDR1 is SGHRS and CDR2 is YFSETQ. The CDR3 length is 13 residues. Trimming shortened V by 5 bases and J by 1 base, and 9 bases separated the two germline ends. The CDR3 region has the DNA TGCGCCAGCAGGGAAGGGACCCAAGAGACCCAGTACTTC. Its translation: CASREGTQETQYF.

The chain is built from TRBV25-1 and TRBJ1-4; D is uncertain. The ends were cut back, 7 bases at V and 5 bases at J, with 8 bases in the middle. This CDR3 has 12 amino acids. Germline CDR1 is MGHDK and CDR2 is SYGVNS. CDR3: CASKLGNEKLFF. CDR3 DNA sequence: TGTGCCAGCAAATTGGGGAATGAAAAACTGTTTTTT.

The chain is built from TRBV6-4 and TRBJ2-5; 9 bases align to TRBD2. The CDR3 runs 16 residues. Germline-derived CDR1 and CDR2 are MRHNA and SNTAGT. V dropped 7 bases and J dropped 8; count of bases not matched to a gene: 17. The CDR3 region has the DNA TGTGCCAGCACCCATCAAATAGCGGGGGCCCCCCGTACCCAGTACTTC. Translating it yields CASTHQIAGAPRTQYF.

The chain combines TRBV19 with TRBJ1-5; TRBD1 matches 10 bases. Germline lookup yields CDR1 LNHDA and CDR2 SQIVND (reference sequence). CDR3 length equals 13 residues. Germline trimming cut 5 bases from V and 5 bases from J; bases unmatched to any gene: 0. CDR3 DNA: TGTGCCAGTAGTGGGACAGGGGATCAGCCCCAGCATTTT. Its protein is CASSGTGDQPQHF.

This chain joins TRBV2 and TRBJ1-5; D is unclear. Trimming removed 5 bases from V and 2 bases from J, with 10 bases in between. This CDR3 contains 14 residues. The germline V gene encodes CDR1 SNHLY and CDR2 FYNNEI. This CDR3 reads CASSKTGRNQPQHF. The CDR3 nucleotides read TGTGCCAGCAGTAAAACCGGCCGCAATCAGCCCCAGCATTTT.

The CDR3 sequence: CASRGYLRGTGELFF. In DNA, the CDR3 is TGTGCCAGCAGAGGATATCTTAGGGGGACCGGGGAGCTGTTTTTT. The genes are TRBV27 and TRBJ2-2; D may be TRBD1 (6 bases). This CDR3 spans 15 amino acids. Trimming shortened V by 6 bases and J by 5 bases, and 16 bases separated the two germline ends. Germline V CDR1 and CDR2: MNHEY, SMNVEV (reference sequence).